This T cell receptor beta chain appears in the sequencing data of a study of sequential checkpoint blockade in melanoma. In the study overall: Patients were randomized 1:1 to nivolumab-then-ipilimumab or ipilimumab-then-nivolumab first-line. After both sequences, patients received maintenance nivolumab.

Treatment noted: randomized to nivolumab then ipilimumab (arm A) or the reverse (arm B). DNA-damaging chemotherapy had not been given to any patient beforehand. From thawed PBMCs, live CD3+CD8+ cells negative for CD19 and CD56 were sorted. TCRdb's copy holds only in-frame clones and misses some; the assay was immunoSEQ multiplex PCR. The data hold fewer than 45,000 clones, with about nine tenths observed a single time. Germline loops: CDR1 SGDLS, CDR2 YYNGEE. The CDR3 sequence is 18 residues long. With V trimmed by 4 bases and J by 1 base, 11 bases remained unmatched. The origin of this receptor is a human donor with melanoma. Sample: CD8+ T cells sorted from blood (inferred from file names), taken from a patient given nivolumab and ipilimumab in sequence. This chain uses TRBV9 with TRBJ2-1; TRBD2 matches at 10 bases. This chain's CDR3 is CASSHQGGTSESYNEQFF. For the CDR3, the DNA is TGTGCCAGCAGCCATCAGGGCGGGACTAGCGAATCCTACAATGAGCAGTTCTTC. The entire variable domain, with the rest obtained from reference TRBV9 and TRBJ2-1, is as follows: DSGVTQTPKHLITATGQRVTLRCSPRSGDLSVYWYQQSLDQGLQFLIQYYNGEERAKGNILERFSAQQFPDLHSELNLSSLELGDSALYFCASSHQGGTSESYNEQFFGPGTRLTVL.